Presented here are 31 T cell receptor beta chains from one specimen sequenced in a study of regulatory T cells in long-lasting Graves disease. iRepertoire HTBI primers and Arm-PCR of CDR3 regions built TCR beta libraries. TCRdb independently ran MiXCR on the multiplex PCR reads; one entry per CDR3 protein. The table shows about 290,000 distinct CDR3 sequences, with around a fifth occurring only once. The time point: persistent/refractory GD, antithyroid drugs over 5 years with positive TRAb. PBMCs provided the RNA from which the TCR library was made. Sequences were derived from peripheral blood mononuclear cells (PBMCs), sampled when the disease was refractory, from a patient treated with antithyroid drugs. Receptors were obtained from a female donor with Graves disease.

The chain links TRBV28 to TRBJ1-4, with D tentatively TRBD1 (6 bases). The CDR3 is 15 residues long. In germline, CDR1 is MDHEN, CDR2 SYDVKM. V was cut by 4 bases and J by 3 bases, with 12 bases left in between. CDR3 nucleotide sequence: TGTGCCAGCAGTTCGCAACAGGGTCCTAATGAAAAACTGTTTTTT. This gives the protein CASSSQQGPNEKLFF.

This clonotype has just one count. Possible read error: a much larger clone is one base away. The chain carries TRBV18 and TRBJ2-4, with 8 bases matching TRBD1. The CDR3 consists of 15 residues. CDR1 is KGHSH and CDR2 is LQKENI in the germline V gene. The chain's CDR3 is CVSSATGASKNIQYF. CDR3 nucleotide sequence: TGTGTCAGCTCAGCGACAGGGGCATCAAAAAACATTCAGTACTTC. Full variable domain (rest looked up from reference TRBV18 and TRBJ2-4): NAGVMQNPRHLVRRRGQEARLRCSPMKGHSHVYWYRQLPEEGLKFMVYLQKENIIDESGMPKERFSAEFPKEGPSILRIQQVVRGDSAAYFCVSSATGASKNIQYFGAGTRLSVL.

The chain employs TRBV9 and TRBJ1-2; possible D gene TRBD1, 5 bases. V was clipped by 4 bases and J by 4 bases, with 14 bases between them. Germline loops: CDR1 SGDLS, CDR2 YYNGEE. This CDR3 region has 14 residues. Here the CDR3 DNA reads TGTGCCAGCAGCTCCCCAAACAGGATCTATGGCTACACCTTC. Its translation: CASSSPNRIYGYTF. Supplemented by reference TRBV9 and TRBJ1-2, the full variable domain reads DSGVTQTPKHLITATGQRVTLRCSPRSGDLSVYWYQQSLDQGLQFLIQYYNGEERAKGNILERFSAQQFPDLHSELNLSSLELGDSALYFCASSSPNRIYGYTFGSGTRLTVV.

The sample holds many counts of this clonotype. This sequence joins TRBV28 and TRBJ2-7; 9 nucleotides align to TRBD1. The CDR3 is 16 amino acids. Germline loops: CDR1 MDHEN, CDR2 SYDVKM. J gave up 6 bases and V 6 bases, and 15 bases lay outside the gene matches. This chain's CDR3 is CASSHMPGQGRVEQYF. The CDR3 DNA is TGTGCCAGCAGCCATATGCCGGGACAGGGAAGGGTCGAGCAGTACTTC.

This clonotype was counted at least ten times. The rearrangement links TRBV6-1 to TRBJ2-5; the match to TRBD1 covers 8 bases. This CDR3 spans 15 amino acids. CDR1 and CDR2 (germline): MNHNS, SASEGT. V lost 5 bases, J lost 2 bases, and 7 bases stayed unmatched. The CDR3 is CASSQPWDRQETQYF. The CDR3 coding sequence is TGTGCCAGCAGTCAACCTTGGGACAGGCAAGAGACCCAGTACTTC.

This clonotype was counted many times. J is TRBJ2-5 and V is TRBV10-3, with 7 bases that match TRBD2. The J segment lost 2 bases and the V segment lost 10 bases, leaving 4 bases of the junction unmatched. CDR1 and CDR2 (germline): ENHRY, SYGVKD. The CDR3 is made up of 12 amino acids. The CDR3 loop is CASAAGQETQYF. CDR3 nucleotide sequence: TGTGCCAGCGCAGCGGGGCAAGAGACCCAGTACTTC.

This clonotype was detected ten times or more. The chain carries TRBV30 and TRBJ1-4; D might be TRBD1 (5 bases). Germline V lookup: CDR1 GTSNPN, CDR2 SVGIG (reference sequence). This CDR3 has 13 residues. The V and J ends lost 2 bases and 7 bases respectively, with 11 bases between them. The CDR3 bases are TGTGCCTGGAGTCCAGGGCTTGGTGAAAAACTGTTTTTT. This codes for CAWSPGLGEKLFF.

This clonotype appeared many times. This rearrangement joins TRBV12-3 or TRBV12-4 to TRBJ2-2, with D perhaps matching TRBD2 (6 bases). The CDR3 is 18 residues long. Trimming cost V 5 bases and J 4 bases, with 23 bases left between them. DNA of the CDR3: TGTGCCAGCAGTACCGGGCGGGGCGGGATTCGATCCACCGGGGAGCTGTTTTTT. Its translation is CASSTGRGGIRSTGELFF.

The V gene is TRBV6-5, the J gene TRBJ2-6, with TRBD2 matching 8 bases. CDR1 is MNHEY, CDR2 SVGAGI, per germline. V gave up 0 bases and J gave up 0 bases; unmatched junction bases: 10. This CDR3 has 20 amino acids. This CDR3 reads CASSYSSPSGPYSGANVLTF. Written as DNA, the CDR3 is TGTGCCAGCAGTTACTCTTCTCCTAGCGGGCCCTACTCTGGGGCCAACGTCCTGACTTTC.

The sample holds many counts of this clonotype. V gene TRBV9 combines with J gene TRBJ2-7, with 11 bases aligning to TRBD1. Germline V lookup: CDR1 SGDLS, CDR2 YYNGEE. Germline trimming cut 0 bases from V and 5 bases from J; bases unmatched to any gene: 4. The CDR3 has 15 amino acids. CDR3 loop: CASSVAWTGGDEQYF. The CDR3 nucleotides are TGTGCCAGCAGCGTAGCCTGGACAGGGGGCGACGAGCAGTACTTC.

Comments on this clonotype: A much more abundant neighbour one base away suggests this may be a read error. The V gene is TRBV20-1, the J gene TRBJ2-7; no definite D call. Germline V gene data show CDR1 as DFQATT and CDR2 as SNEGSKA (reference sequence). This CDR3 has 12 residues. The ends were cut back, 6 bases at V and 6 bases at J, with 15 bases in the middle. The CDR3 is CSAKMTACEQYF. CDR3 nucleotide sequence: TGCAGTGCAAAAATGACTGCCTGCGAGCAGTACTTC.

This clonotype was observed a few times. J is TRBJ2-7 and V is TRBV7-9; D remains unclear. V was shortened by 8 bases and J by 3 bases, with 17 bases between the two germline ends. The length of the CDR3 is 14 residues. The germline V gene has CDR1 SEHNR and CDR2 FQNEAQ (reference sequence). CDR3 nucleotide sequence: TGTGCCAGCTCCGCCGTGGCGGCCGACTACGAGCAGTACTTC. Translating gives CASSAVAADYEQYF.

The table lists this clonotype with many counts. The V gene is TRBV6-1, the J gene TRBJ2-7; 7 bases agree with TRBD2. J gave up 2 bases and V 0 bases, and 7 bases lay outside the gene matches. The CDR3 runs 16 residues. Germline V gene lookup returns CDR1 MNHNS and CDR2 SASEGT. The CDR3 DNA sequence: TGTGCCAGCAGTGAAGCGGAAGCGGGATGGCCCTACGAGCAGTACTTC. Protein product: CASSEAEAGWPYEQYF.

This clonotype was recorded once. The chain combines TRBV28 with TRBJ1-4; 12 bases are a match to TRBD1. J was trimmed by 7 bases and V by 6 bases; bases with no gene match: 9. CDR3 length: 16 amino acids. Germline V gives CDR1 MDHEN, CDR2 SYDVKM. CDR3 in amino acids: CASSRTGTGGTEKLFF. CDR3 sequence (DNA): TGTGCCAGCAGCCGTACCGGGACAGGGGGCACTGAAAAACTGTTTTTT.

Note on this clonotype: A single base separates this from a much larger clone, so it may be a read error. The chain couples TRBV12-3 or TRBV12-4 to TRBJ1-1, with a tentative D call TRBD1 (6 bases). The CDR3 spans 14 residues. CDR3 amino acids: CASSPTRGSTEALF. The CDR3 DNA reads as TGTGCCAGCAGCCCAACCAGGGGATCCACTGAAGCTCTCTTT.

This clonotype was recorded at least ten times. This sequence joins TRBV27 and TRBJ2-5; 8 nucleotides line up with TRBD2. With V trimmed by 7 bases and J by 2 bases, 9 bases remained unmatched. The CDR3 runs 15 residues. Germline lookup yields CDR1 MNHEY and CDR2 SMNVEV (reference sequence). The CDR3 is CASNSAGDPQETQYF. CDR3 DNA sequence: TGTGCCAGCAACTCAGCGGGAGACCCACAAGAGACCCAGTACTTC.

This clonotype was recorded a few times. The J gene is TRBJ2-2, the V gene TRBV20-1; D possibly corresponds to TRBD2 (6 bases). Trimming left V 3 bases short and J 5 bases short, with 10 bases between. The CDR3 is 13 residues long. From germline, CDR1 is DFQATT and CDR2 SNEGSKA (reference sequence). The CDR3 DNA reads as TGCAGTGCTAGGGCGGGACGGACCGGGGAGCTGTTTTTT. It translates to CSARAGRTGELFF.

This rearrangement joins TRBV7-9 to TRBJ2-2; maybe TRBD2 (7 bases). The CDR3 covers 15 residues. Trimming took 4 bases from V and 5 from J, leaving 14 bases between them. CDR1 and CDR2 (germline): SEHNR, FQNEAQ (reference sequence). The CDR3 reads CASSSGEGPTGELFF. The CDR3 DNA is TGTGCCAGCAGCTCAGGGGAGGGCCCAACCGGGGAGCTGTTTTTT. Using reference TRBV7-9 and TRBJ2-2 for the parts outside the CDR3, the full variable domain is DTGVSQNPRHKITKRGQNVTFRCDPISEHNRLYWYRQTLGQGPEFLTYFQNEAQLEKSRLLSDRFSAERPKGSFSTLEIQRTEQGDSAMYLCASSSGEGPTGELFFGEGSRLTVL.

The chain employs TRBV12-3 or TRBV12-4 and TRBJ2-2; unclear D gene. The CDR3 contains 14 residues. V was clipped by 6 bases and J by 3 bases, with 11 bases between them. The CDR3 nucleotides read TGTGCCAGCAGCCTCGAATTAGACACCGGGGAGCTGTTTTTT. This gives the protein CASSLELDTGELFF.

In its sample, this clonotype was seen many times. This rearrangement joins TRBV6-1 to TRBJ2-7, with 9 nucleotides matching TRBD2. Germline V CDR1 and CDR2: MNHNS, SASEGT. The CDR3 has 15 amino acids. With 7 bases clipped from V and 3 bases from J, the junction kept 10 bases outside the gene matches. The CDR3 sequence: CASTDLAGASYEQYF. The CDR3 region has the DNA TGTGCCAGCACCGACTTAGCGGGAGCAAGCTACGAGCAGTACTTC.

This clonotype occurred many times. CDR3 nucleotide sequence: TGTGCCAGCAGGCGGCTGGTTTCCTACGAGCAGTACTTC. It is translated as CASRRLVSYEQYF. The V and J genes are TRBV2 and TRBJ2-7; D gene unclear. CDR3 length: 13 residues. Trimming removed 6 bases from V and 1 base from J, with 10 bases in between. Germline V gene sequence: CDR1 SNHLY, CDR2 FYNNEI. The full variable domain, completed using reference TRBV2 and TRBJ2-7, is EPEVTQTPSHQVTQMGQEVILRCVPISNHLYFYWYRQILGQKVEFLVSFYNNEISEKSEIFDDQFSVERPDGSNFTLKIRSTKLEDSAMYFCASRRLVSYEQYFGPGTRLTVT.

V is TRBV12-3 or TRBV12-4 and J is TRBJ2-2; D remains unclear. The CDR3 is 16 residues long. Trimming stripped 1 base from V and 1 base from J, with 10 bases between. The DNA for the CDR3 is TGTGCCAGCAGTTTAGAAGATATCGGGAACACCGGGGAGCTGTTTTTT. Protein product: CASSLEDIGNTGELFF.

This clonotype showed up just a few times. The CDR3 DNA reads TGTGCCATCAGTGTACGGGGGGGGAGCAATCAGCCCCAGCATTTT. This encodes CAISVRGGSNQPQHF. The chain links TRBV10-3 to TRBJ1-5; D perhaps matches TRBD1 (5 bases). The CDR3 extends over 15 amino acids. Per the germline V gene, CDR1 is ENHRY and CDR2 is SYGVKD. Trimming pared 4 bases from V and 1 base from J, leaving 11 bases between.

This clonotype came up many times. The V gene is TRBV27, the J gene TRBJ1-5; D is unresolved. The CDR3 length is 9 residues. Germline V gene data show CDR1 as MNHEY and CDR2 as SMNVEV (reference sequence). Trimming left V 8 bases short and J 10 bases short, with 6 bases between. CDR3 loop: CASGPPQHF. The CDR3, as DNA: TGTGCCAGCGGCCCACCCCAGCATTTT.

As concerns this clonotype: This may arise from a read error, as a much more abundant clone is one base away. This rearrangement joins TRBV28 to TRBJ2-5; weak D call: TRBD2 (6 bases). V was cut by 5 bases and J by 4 bases, with 23 bases left in between. This CDR3 spans 17 amino acids. Germline V CDR1 and CDR2: MDHEN, SYDVKM. CDR3 DNA sequence: TGTGCCAGCAGTCCCCAAATCGGGATAGCGGAGGGAGAGACCCAGTACTTC. Encoded protein: CASSPQIGIAEGETQYF.

This clonotype was detected many times. The chain carries TRBV28 and TRBJ1-1; D is unclear. This CDR3 has 13 amino acids. V was pared by 4 bases and J by 5 bases, with 11 bases between. The germline CDR1 and CDR2 sequences are MDHEN and SYDVKM. The CDR3: CASSSRVGTEAFF. DNA for the CDR3: TGTGCCAGCAGTTCGAGGGTGGGTACTGAAGCTTTCTTT.

In its sample, this clonotype was seen many times. The V call is TRBV12-3 or TRBV12-4, the J call TRBJ2-1, with D perhaps TRBD1 (6 bases). The CDR3 has 14 residues. With 6 bases removed from V and 5 bases from J, the gap between germline ends came to 14 bases. The CDR3 is CASSSPGQNNEQFF. CDR3 nucleotides: TGTGCCAGCAGCTCCCCCGGACAGAACAATGAGCAGTTCTTC.

The V gene is TRBV12-3 or TRBV12-4, the J gene TRBJ1-2; D unclear. Trimming removed 5 bases from V and 5 bases from J, with 15 bases in between. The length of the CDR3 is 14 residues. CDR3 in DNA: TGTGCCAGCAGTCCGCCGGGAGTGGGGTATGGCTACACCTTC. Protein: CASSPPGVGYGYTF.

In its sample, this clonotype was seen many times. The V and J genes are TRBV6-5 and TRBJ2-7, with D maybe TRBD2 (6 bases). Germline CDR1 and CDR2: MNHEY and SVGAGI. There are 16 residues in the CDR3. Trimming shortened V by 4 bases and J by 0 bases, and 16 bases separated the two germline ends. The CDR3 here is CASSSWLAGSSYEQYF. The CDR3 DNA sequence: TGTGCCAGCAGTTCTTGGTTGGCGGGGTCCTCCTACGAGCAGTACTTC.

This clonotype was picked up a small number of times. V and J are TRBV6-9 and TRBJ2-7; the match to TRBD2 covers 9 bases. The germline gives CDR1 MNHGY, CDR2 SVAAGI. Trimming took 3 bases from V and 3 from J; bases not matched to a gene: 12. The CDR3 is made up of 17 amino acids. CDR3 loop: CASSYAGGRAGFYEQYF. In nucleotides, the CDR3 is TGTGCCAGCAGTTACGCAGGCGGGAGGGCCGGGTTCTACGAGCAGTACTTC.

This clonotype was counted at least ten times. V gene TRBV20-1 combines with J gene TRBJ1-2; no clear D. Looked up from germline, CDR1 is DFQATT and CDR2 is SNEGSKA (reference sequence). CDR3 length: 12 residues. The V gene lost 7 bases and the J gene lost 4 bases, with 13 bases spanning the gap. The CDR3 nucleotides are TGCAGTGGAACACTAACGGGCTATGGCTACACCTTC. This gives the protein CSGTLTGYGYTF.